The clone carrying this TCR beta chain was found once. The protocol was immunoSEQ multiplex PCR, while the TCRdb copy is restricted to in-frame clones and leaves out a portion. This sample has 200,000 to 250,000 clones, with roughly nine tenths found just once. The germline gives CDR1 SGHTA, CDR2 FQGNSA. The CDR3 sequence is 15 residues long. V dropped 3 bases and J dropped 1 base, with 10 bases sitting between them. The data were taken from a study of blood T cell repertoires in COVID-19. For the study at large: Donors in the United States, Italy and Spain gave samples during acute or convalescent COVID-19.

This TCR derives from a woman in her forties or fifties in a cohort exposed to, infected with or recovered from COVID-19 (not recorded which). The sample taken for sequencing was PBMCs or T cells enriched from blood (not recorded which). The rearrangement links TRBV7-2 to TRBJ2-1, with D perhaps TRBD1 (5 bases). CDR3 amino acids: CASSFTGSSYNEQFF. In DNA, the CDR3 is TGTGCCAGCAGCTTTACAGGATCTTCCTACAATGAGCAGTTCTTC.